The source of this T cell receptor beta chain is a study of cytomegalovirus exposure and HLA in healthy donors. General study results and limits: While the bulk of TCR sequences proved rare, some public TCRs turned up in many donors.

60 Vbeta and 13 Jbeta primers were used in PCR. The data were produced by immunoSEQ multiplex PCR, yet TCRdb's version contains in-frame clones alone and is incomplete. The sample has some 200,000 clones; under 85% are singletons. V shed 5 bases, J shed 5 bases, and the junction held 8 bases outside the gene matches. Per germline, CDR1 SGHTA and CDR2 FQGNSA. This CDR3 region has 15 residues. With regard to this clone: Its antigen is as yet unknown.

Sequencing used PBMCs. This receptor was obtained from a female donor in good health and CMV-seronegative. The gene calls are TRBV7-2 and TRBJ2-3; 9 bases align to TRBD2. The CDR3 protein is CASSRSGGFGDTQYF. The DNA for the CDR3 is TGTGCCAGCAGCCGAAGCGGGGGGTTTGGAGATACGCAGTATTTT.